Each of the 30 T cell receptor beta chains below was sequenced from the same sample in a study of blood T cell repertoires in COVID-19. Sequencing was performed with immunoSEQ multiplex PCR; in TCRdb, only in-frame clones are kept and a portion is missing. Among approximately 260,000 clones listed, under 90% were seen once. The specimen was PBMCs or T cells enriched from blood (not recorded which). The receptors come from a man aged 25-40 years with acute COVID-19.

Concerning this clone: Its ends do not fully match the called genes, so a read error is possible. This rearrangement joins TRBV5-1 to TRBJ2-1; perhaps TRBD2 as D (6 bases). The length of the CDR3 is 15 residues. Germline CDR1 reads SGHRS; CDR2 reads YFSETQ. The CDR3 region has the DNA TGTGCCAGCAATCTGCGGGAACCACCTCTCAATGAGCAGTTCTTC. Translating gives CASNLREPPLNEQFF.

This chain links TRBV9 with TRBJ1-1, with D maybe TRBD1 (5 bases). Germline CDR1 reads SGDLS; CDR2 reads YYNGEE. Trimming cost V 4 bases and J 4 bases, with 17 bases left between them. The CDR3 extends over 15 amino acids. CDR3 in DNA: TGTGCCAGCAGCCCCCGACAGTACTCGGGCACTGAAGCTTTCTTT. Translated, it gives CASSPRQYSGTEAFF.

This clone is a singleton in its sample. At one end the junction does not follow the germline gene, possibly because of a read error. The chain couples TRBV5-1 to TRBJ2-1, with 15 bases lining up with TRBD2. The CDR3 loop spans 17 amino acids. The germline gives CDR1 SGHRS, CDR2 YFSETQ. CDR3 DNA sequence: TGTGCCAGCAGCCCCCGGACTAGCGGGAGGGGAAGGAATGAGCAGTTCTTC. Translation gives CASSPRTSGRGRNEQFF.

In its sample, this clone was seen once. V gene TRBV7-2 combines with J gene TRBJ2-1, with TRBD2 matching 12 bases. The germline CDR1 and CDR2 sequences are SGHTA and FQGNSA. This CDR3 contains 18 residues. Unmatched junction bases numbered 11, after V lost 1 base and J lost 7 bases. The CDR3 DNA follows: TGTGCCAGCAGCTTAGTTGCCGCTAGCGGGAGGGCCATGAATGAGCAGTTCTTC. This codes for CASSLVAASGRAMNEQFF.

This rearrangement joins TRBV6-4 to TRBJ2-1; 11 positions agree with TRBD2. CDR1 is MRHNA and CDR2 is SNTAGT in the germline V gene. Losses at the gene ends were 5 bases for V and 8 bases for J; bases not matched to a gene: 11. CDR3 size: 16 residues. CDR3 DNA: TGTGCCAGCAGTTTACAGGGAACTAGCGGGAGTGATGAGCAGTTCTTC. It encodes CASSLQGTSGSDEQFF.

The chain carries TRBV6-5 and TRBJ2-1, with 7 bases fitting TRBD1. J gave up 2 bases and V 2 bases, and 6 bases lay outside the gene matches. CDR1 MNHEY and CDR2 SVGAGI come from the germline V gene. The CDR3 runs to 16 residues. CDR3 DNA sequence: TGTGCCAGCAGTTACCGCAGGGGGTTCACCTACAATGAGCAGTTCTTC. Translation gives CASSYRRGFTYNEQFF.

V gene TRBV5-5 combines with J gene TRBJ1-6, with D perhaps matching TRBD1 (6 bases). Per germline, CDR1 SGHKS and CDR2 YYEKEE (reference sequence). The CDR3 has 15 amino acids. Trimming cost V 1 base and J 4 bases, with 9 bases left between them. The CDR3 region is CASSLQGNYNSPLHF. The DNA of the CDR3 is TGTGCCAGCAGCTTGCAGGGGAATTATAATTCACCCCTCCACTTT.

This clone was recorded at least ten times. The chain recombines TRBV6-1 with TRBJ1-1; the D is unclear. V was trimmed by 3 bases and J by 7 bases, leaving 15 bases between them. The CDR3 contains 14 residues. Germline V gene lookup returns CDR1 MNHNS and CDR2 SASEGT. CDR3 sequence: CASSDSGERGEAFF. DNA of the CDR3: TGTGCCAGCAGTGATAGCGGGGAGCGAGGTGAAGCTTTCTTT.

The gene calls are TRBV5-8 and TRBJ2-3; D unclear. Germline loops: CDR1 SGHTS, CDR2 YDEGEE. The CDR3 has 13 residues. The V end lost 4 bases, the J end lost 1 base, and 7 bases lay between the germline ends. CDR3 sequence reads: CASSTTGTDTQYF. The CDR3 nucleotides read TGTGCCAGCAGCACAACAGGCACAGATACGCAGTATTTT.

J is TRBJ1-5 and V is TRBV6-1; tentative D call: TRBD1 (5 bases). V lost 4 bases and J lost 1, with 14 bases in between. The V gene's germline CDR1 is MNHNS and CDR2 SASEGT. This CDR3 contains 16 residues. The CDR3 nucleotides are TGTGCCAGCAGTGCGGGGGGGGGTTGGAGCAATCAGCCCCAGCATTTT. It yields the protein CASSAGGGWSNQPQHF.

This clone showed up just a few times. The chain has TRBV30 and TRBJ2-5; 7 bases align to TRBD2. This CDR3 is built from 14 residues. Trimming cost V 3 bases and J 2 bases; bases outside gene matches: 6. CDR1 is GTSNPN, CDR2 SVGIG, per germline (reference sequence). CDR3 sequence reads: CAWSEKAGQETQYF. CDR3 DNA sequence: TGTGCCTGGAGCGAAAAAGCGGGACAAGAGACCCAGTACTTC.

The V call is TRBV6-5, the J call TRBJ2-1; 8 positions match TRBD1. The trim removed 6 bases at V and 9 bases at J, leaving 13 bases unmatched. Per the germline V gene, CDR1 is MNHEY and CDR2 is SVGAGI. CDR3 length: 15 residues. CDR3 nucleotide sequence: TGTGCCAGCAGCTCTGACAGGGGTATGCTAACTGAGCAGTTCTTC. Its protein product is CASSSDRGMLTEQFF.

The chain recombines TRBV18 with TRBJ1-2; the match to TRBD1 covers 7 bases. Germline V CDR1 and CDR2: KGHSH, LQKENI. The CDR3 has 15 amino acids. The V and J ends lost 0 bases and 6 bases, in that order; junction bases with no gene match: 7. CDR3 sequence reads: CASSPPTGIKNGYTF. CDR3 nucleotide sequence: TGTGCCAGCTCACCACCGACAGGGATTAAGAATGGCTACACCTTC.

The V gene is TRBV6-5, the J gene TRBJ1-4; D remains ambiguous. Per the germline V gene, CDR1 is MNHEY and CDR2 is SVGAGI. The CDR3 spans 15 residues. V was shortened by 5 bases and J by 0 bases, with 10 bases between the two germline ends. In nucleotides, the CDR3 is TGTGCCAGCAGTCCAGAGACATCAACTAATGAAAAACTGTTTTTT. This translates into CASSPETSTNEKLFF.

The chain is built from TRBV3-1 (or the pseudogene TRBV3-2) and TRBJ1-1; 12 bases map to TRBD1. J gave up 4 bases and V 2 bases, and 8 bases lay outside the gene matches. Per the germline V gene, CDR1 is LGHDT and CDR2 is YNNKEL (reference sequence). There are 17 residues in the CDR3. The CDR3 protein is CASSQRDRGRWGTEAFF. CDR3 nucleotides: TGTGCCAGCAGCCAAAGGGACAGGGGGCGCTGGGGCACTGAAGCTTTCTTT.

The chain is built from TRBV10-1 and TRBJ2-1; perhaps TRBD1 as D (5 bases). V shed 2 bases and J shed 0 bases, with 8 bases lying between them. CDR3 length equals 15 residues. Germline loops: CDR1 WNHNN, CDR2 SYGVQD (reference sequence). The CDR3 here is CASSEIGASYNEQFF. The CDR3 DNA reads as TGCGCCAGCAGTGAGATAGGGGCCTCCTACAATGAGCAGTTCTTC.

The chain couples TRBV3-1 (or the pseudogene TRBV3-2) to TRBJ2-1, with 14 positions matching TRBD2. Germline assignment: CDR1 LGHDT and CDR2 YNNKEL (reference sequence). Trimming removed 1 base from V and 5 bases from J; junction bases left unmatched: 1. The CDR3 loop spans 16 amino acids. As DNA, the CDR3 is TGTGCCAGCAGCCAAGGGGGACTAGCGGGGGACAATGAGCAGTTCTTC. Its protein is CASSQGGLAGDNEQFF.

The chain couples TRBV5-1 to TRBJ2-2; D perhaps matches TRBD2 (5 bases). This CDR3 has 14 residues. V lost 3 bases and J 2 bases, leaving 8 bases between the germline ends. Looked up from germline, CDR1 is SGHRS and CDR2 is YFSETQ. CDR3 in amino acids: CASSSAGNTGELFF. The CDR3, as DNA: TGCGCCAGCAGCTCGGCGGGCAACACCGGGGAGCTGTTTTTT.

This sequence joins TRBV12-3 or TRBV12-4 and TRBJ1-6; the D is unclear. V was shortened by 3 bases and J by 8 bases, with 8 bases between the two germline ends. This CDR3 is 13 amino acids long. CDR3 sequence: CASSFREDSPLHF. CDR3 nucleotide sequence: TGTGCCAGCAGTTTTCGGGAGGATTCACCCCTCCACTTT.

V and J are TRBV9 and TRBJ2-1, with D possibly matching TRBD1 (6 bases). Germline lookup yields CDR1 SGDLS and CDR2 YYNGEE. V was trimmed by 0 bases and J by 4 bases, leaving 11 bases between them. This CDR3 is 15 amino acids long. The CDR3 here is CASSVAGTPYNEQFF. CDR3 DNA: TGTGCCAGCAGCGTAGCTGGGACACCTTACAATGAGCAGTTCTTC.

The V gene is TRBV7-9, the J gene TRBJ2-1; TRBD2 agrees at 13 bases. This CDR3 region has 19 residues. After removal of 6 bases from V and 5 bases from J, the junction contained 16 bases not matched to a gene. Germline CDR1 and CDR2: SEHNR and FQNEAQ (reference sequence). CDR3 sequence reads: CASSPRDLGLAGINNEQFF. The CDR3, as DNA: TGTGCCAGCAGTCCACGTGACCTGGGACTAGCGGGGATAAACAATGAGCAGTTCTTC.

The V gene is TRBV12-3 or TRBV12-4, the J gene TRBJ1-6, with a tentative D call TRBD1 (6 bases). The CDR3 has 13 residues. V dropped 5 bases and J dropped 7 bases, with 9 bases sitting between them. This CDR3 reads CASSIGQNSPLHF. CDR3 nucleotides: TGTGCCAGCAGTATAGGACAGAATTCACCCCTCCACTTT.

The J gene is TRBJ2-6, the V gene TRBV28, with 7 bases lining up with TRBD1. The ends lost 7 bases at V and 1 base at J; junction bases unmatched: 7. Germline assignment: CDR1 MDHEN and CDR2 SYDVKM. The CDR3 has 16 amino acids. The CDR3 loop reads CASTDRLGSGANVLTF. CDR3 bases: TGTGCCAGCACGGACAGGTTGGGGTCTGGGGCCAACGTCCTGACTTTC.

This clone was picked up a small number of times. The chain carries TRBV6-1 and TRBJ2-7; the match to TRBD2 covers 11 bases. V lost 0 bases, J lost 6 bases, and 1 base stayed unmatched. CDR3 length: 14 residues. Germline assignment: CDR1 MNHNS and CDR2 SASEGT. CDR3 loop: CASSEASGGAEQYV. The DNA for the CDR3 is TGTGCCAGCAGTGAAGCTAGCGGGGGGGCCGAGCAGTACGTC.

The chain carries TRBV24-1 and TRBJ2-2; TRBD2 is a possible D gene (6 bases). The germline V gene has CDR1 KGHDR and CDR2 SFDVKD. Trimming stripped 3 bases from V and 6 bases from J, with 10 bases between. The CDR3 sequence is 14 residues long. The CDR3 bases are TGTGCCACCAGTGATGACGGGAGAGCCGGGGAGCTGTTTTTT. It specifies CATSDDGRAGELFF.

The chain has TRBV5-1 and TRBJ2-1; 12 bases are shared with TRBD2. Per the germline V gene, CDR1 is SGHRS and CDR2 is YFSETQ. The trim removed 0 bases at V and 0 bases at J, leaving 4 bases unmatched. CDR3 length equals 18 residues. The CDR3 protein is CASSLATSGSFSYNEQFF. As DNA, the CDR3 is TGCGCCAGCAGCTTGGCGACTAGCGGGAGTTTCTCCTACAATGAGCAGTTCTTC. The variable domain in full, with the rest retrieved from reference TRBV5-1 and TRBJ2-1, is KAGVTQTPRYLIKTRGQQVTLSCSPISGHRSVSWYQQTPGQGLQFLFEYFSETQRNKGNFPGRFSGRQFSNSRSEMNVSTLELGDSALYLCASSLATSGSFSYNEQFFGPGTRLTVL.

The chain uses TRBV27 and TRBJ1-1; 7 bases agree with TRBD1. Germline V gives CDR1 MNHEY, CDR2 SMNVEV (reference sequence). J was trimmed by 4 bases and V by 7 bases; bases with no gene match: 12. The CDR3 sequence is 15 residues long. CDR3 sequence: CASNPYRGLVTEAFF. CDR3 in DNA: TGTGCCAGCAACCCGTACAGGGGATTAGTCACTGAAGCTTTCTTT.

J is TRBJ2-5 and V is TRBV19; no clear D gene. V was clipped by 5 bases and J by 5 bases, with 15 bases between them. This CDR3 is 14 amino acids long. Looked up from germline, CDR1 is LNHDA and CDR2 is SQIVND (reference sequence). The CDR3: CASSPRLGPETQYF. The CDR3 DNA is TGTGCCAGTAGTCCGCGACTCGGTCCGGAGACCCAGTACTTC.

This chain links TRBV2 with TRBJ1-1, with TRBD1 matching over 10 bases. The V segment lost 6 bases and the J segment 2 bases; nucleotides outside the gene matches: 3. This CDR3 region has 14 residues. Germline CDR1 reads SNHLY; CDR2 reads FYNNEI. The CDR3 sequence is CASSRTGGNTEAFF. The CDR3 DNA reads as TGTGCCAGCAGCAGGACAGGGGGTAACACTGAAGCTTTCTTT.

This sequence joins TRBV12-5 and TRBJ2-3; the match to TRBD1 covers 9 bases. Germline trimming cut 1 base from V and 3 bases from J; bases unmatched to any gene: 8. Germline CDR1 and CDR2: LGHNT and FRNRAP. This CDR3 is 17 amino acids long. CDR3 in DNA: TGTGCTAGTGGTTTGGGCCTACAGGGGGCGAGAACAGATACGCAGTATTTT. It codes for CASGLGLQGARTDTQYF.